This T cell receptor (beta chain) was captured by sequencing in a study of response to subunit inactivated influenza vaccine. Whole-study results and caveats: Seasonal influenza vaccination, on each occasion, was suggested by the authors to recruit few new T cells.

This clonotype turned up a few times. Antigen: not known. The V gene lost 0 bases and the J gene lost 8 bases, with 7 bases spanning the gap. From germline, CDR1 is MNHEY and CDR2 SVGEGT. The CDR3 runs to 12 residues. In TCRdb, the RT-PCR reads were re-called with MiXCR into one record per CDR3 protein. The sample holds hundreds of thousands of distinct CDR3 sequences, over 9.5% seen once. The source was PBMCs from blood, collected on the day of vaccination. The receptor's source is a man aged 50-60 years who received an inactivated influenza vaccine. The chain combines TRBV6-2 or TRBV6-3 with TRBJ1-2; the D is unclear. CDR3 nucleotide sequence: TGTGCCAGCAGTTACTCTTCTGAGGGCTACACCTTC. As protein: CASSYSSEGYTF.